A single sample is the source of the 32 T cell receptor beta chains below, sequenced in a study of T cell responses to AZD1222 COVID-19 vaccine. Profiled with immunoSEQ multiplex PCR; TCRdb holds only in-frame clones, not every one. Among 45,000 to 60,000 clones listed, about 85% were seen once. This specimen was peripheral blood, taken on day 0 of AZD1222 vaccination. These receptor sequences come from an adult in good health.

The V and J genes are TRBV15 and TRBJ1-2, with a tentative D call TRBD1 (5 bases). V lost 0 bases, J lost 6 bases, and 14 bases lay in between. Germline V lookup: CDR1 LNHNV, CDR2 YYDKDF (reference sequence). The CDR3 is made up of 15 amino acids. The CDR3, as DNA: TGTGCCACCAGCAGAGATGGGGGGGGTTTTGATGGCTACACCTTC. Its translation is CATSRDGGGFDGYTF.

The chain is built from TRBV27 and TRBJ2-7, with no clear D. V shed 2 bases and J shed 2 bases, with 13 bases lying between them. The CDR3 covers 15 residues. Per the germline V gene, CDR1 is MNHEY and CDR2 is SMNVEV (reference sequence). CDR3 sequence (DNA): TGTGCCAGCAGTTTAGTTCCCCCTGGCGCCTACGAGCAGTACTTC. This codes for CASSLVPPGAYEQYF.

This clone has more than one count but fewer than ten. V and J are TRBV5-1 and TRBJ1-1; D possibly corresponds to TRBD1 (6 bases). The CDR3 loop spans 12 amino acids. The V end was cut by 4 bases, the J end by 4 bases, with 8 bases between. CDR1 and CDR2 from the germline V gene are SGHRS and YFSETQ. Here the CDR3 reads CASSLDSTEAFF. The CDR3 bases are TGCGCCAGCAGCCTGGACAGCACTGAAGCTTTCTTT. Supplemented by reference TRBV5-1 and TRBJ1-1, the full variable domain reads KAGVTQTPRYLIKTRGQQVTLSCSPISGHRSVSWYQQTPGQGLQFLFEYFSETQRNKGNFPGRFSGRQFSNSRSEMNVSTLELGDSALYLCASSLDSTEAFFGQGTRLTVV.

This rearrangement joins TRBV10-1 to TRBJ1-5, with 7 bases matching TRBD1. The germline V gene encodes CDR1 WNHNN and CDR2 SYGVQD (reference sequence). The trim removed 5 bases at V and 4 bases at J, leaving 5 bases unmatched. The CDR3 spans 14 residues. This CDR3 is CASSQTGANQPQHF. The CDR3 DNA reads TGCGCCAGCAGTCAAACAGGGGCGAATCAGCCCCAGCATTTT.

This chain uses TRBV5-1 with TRBJ1-2; 12 bases agree with TRBD1. This CDR3 spans 16 amino acids. The V gene's germline CDR1 is SGHRS and CDR2 YFSETQ. The V and J ends lost 0 bases and 8 bases, in that order; junction bases with no gene match: 8. CDR3 residues: CASSLAPGTGGVGYTF. In DNA, the CDR3 is TGCGCCAGCAGCTTGGCCCCCGGGACAGGGGGCGTCGGCTACACCTTC. Using reference TRBV5-1 and TRBJ1-2 for the parts outside the CDR3, the full variable domain is KAGVTQTPRYLIKTRGQQVTLSCSPISGHRSVSWYQQTPGQGLQFLFEYFSETQRNKGNFPGRFSGRQFSNSRSEMNVSTLELGDSALYLCASSLAPGTGGVGYTFGSGTRLTVV.

The rearrangement uses TRBV7-2 and TRBJ1-1; unclear D gene. CDR1 and CDR2 (germline): SGHTA, FQGNSA. CDR3 size: 13 residues. The V and J ends lost 5 bases and 1 base respectively, with 8 bases between them. The CDR3 reads CASSPRGNTEAFF. DNA of the CDR3: TGTGCCAGCAGCCCCCGGGGGAACACTGAAGCTTTCTTT.

CDR3 DNA sequence: TGTGCCAGCAGACAACTACCGGGGGAGCTGTTTTTT. Its translation is CASRQLPGELFF. The chain recombines TRBV28 with TRBJ2-2; D is unclear. Trimming cost V 6 bases and J 8 bases, with 10 bases left between them. The CDR3 is 12 amino acids. Germline lookup yields CDR1 MDHEN and CDR2 SYDVKM.

The chain recombines TRBV28 with TRBJ2-5; 10 bases are shared with TRBD1. CDR3 length: 15 residues. V shed 4 bases and J 5 bases; nucleotides not matched to a gene: 7. Germline V gives CDR1 MDHEN, CDR2 SYDVKM. CDR3 residues: CASSSRDRGVETQYF. The CDR3 nucleotides read TGTGCCAGCAGTTCCCGGGACAGGGGTGTTGAGACCCAGTACTTC.

V is TRBV19 and J is TRBJ1-1; a weak D match, TRBD1 (5 bases). The CDR3 consists of 14 residues. The germline V gene encodes CDR1 LNHDA and CDR2 SQIVND (reference sequence). V lost 6 bases and J lost 4, with 15 bases in between. This CDR3 reads CASRMGGSGTEAFF. The CDR3 nucleotides read TGTGCCAGTAGAATGGGGGGGTCAGGCACTGAAGCTTTCTTT.

Written as DNA, the CDR3 is TGTGCCAGCAGCCAAGACGGGGACACATGGAACACCGGGGAGCTGTTTTTT. This codes for CASSQDGDTWNTGELFF. This rearrangement joins TRBV14 to TRBJ2-2, with a possible D match to TRBD1 (6 bases). Germline assignment: CDR1 SGHDN and CDR2 FVKESK. The CDR3 totals 17 residues. The V end was cut by 0 bases, the J end by 1 base, with 12 bases between.

CDR3 nucleotides: TGTGCCAGCAGCTCCGGACAGGGGGCCCCGGGCACTGAAGCTTTCTTT. It codes for CASSSGQGAPGTEAFF. The chain is built from TRBV3-1 (or the pseudogene TRBV3-2) and TRBJ1-1, with 11 bases that match TRBD1. V shed 5 bases and J 4 bases; nucleotides not matched to a gene: 9. CDR1 and CDR2 (germline): LGHDT, YNNKEL (reference sequence). The CDR3 is 16 amino acids.

This chain links TRBV29-1 with TRBJ2-3; D is tentatively TRBD1 or TRBD2 (5 bases each). The CDR3 is 13 residues long. Germline CDR1 and CDR2: SQVTM and ANQGSEA. With 6 bases removed from V and 2 bases from J, the gap between germline ends came to 12 bases. CDR3 protein: CSVPTGTTDTQYF. Written as DNA, the CDR3 is TGCAGCGTCCCGACCGGGACCACAGATACGCAGTATTTT.

The CDR3 nucleotides read TGTGCCAGCAAACCCGGGCCCGATAACTATGGCTACACCTTC. This sequence encodes CASKPGPDNYGYTF. V gene TRBV6-5 combines with J gene TRBJ1-2, with no clear D. The CDR3 has 14 residues. V was shortened by 7 bases and J by 1 base, with 13 bases between the two germline ends. CDR1 and CDR2 from the germline V gene are MNHEY and SVGAGI.

The rearrangement uses TRBV4-3 and TRBJ2-7, with TRBD1 matching over 7 bases. The CDR3 length is 15 residues. Germline CDR1 reads LGHNA; CDR2 reads YSLEER. V gave up 3 bases and J gave up 3 bases; unmatched junction bases: 8. CDR3 sequence reads: CASSQRQGSYYEQYF. DNA for the CDR3: TGCGCCAGCAGCCAGAGACAGGGCTCATACTACGAGCAGTACTTC.

The V call is TRBV13, the J call TRBJ2-7; D uncertain. The germline gives CDR1 PRHDT, CDR2 FYEKMQ (reference sequence). CDR3 length: 14 residues. V lost 3 bases and J 2 bases, leaving 11 bases between the germline ends. In nucleotides, the CDR3 is TGTGCCAGCAGCTTTGGATCTGCAACCTACGAGCAGTACTTC. Encoded protein: CASSFGSATYEQYF.

The chain uses TRBV6-4 and TRBJ1-1, with TRBD1 identical over 8 bases. The CDR3 is 14 amino acids. CDR1 is MRHNA and CDR2 is SNTAGT in the germline V gene. Losses at the gene ends were 3 bases for V and 4 bases for J; bases not matched to a gene: 4. As DNA, the CDR3 is TGTGCCAGCAGTGATACCGACAGGGGCACTGAAGCTTTCTTT. This gives the protein CASSDTDRGTEAFF.

The chain is built from TRBV5-6 and TRBJ2-3; TRBD2 aligns across 13 bases. V gave up 4 bases and J gave up 1 base; unmatched junction bases: 6. The CDR3 runs to 17 residues. The germline V gene encodes CDR1 SGHDT and CDR2 YYEEEE. The CDR3 is CASSPGTSGVGTDTQYF. CDR3 DNA sequence: TGTGCCAGCAGCCCAGGGACTAGCGGGGTCGGCACAGATACGCAGTATTTT.

This chain connects TRBV19 to TRBJ1-5; D is possibly TRBD1 (5 bases). Germline-derived CDR1 and CDR2 are LNHDA and SQIVND (reference sequence). Between the trimmed V and J ends, which lost 3 bases and 0 bases, there was a span of 12 bases. The CDR3 runs 16 residues. For the CDR3, the DNA is TGTGCCAGTAGTATCGTGCAGGGTAGTAGCAATCAGCCCCAGCATTTT. Residues: CASSIVQGSSNQPQHF.

CDR3: CSVRRDGYTF. The DNA for the CDR3 is TGCAGTGTTCGGCGGGATGGCTACACCTTC. V and J are TRBV20-1 and TRBJ1-2; D gene uncertain. Germline assignment: CDR1 DFQATT and CDR2 SNEGSKA (reference sequence). The CDR3 loop spans 10 amino acids. Trimming removed 7 bases from V and 6 bases from J, with 9 bases in between.

The chain couples TRBV19 to TRBJ2-4, with TRBD1 matching 7 bases. The CDR3 extends over 16 amino acids. Germline CDR1 is LNHDA and CDR2 is SQIVND (reference sequence). With V trimmed by 2 bases and J by 0 bases, 4 bases remained unmatched. CDR3: CASSIPGQLAKNIQYF. CDR3 in DNA: TGTGCCAGTAGTATACCGGGACAGCTAGCCAAAAACATTCAGTACTTC.

The chain is built from TRBV3-1 (or the pseudogene TRBV3-2) and TRBJ1-1; D gene unclear. Germline-derived CDR1 and CDR2 are LGHDT and YNNKEL (reference sequence). V shed 3 bases and J shed 7 bases, with 6 bases lying between them. The CDR3 has 11 residues. The CDR3: CASSHTHEAFF. The CDR3 coding sequence is TGTGCCAGCAGCCACACCCATGAAGCTTTCTTT.

The genes are TRBV12-3 or TRBV12-4 and TRBJ1-2; D is possibly TRBD1 (6 bases). The CDR3 extends over 13 amino acids. Trimming stripped 8 bases from V and 8 bases from J, with 18 bases between. This CDR3 reads CASGPGGLGGYTF. The CDR3 coding sequence is TGTGCCAGCGGGCCGGGGGGGCTAGGGGGCTACACCTTC.

This chain connects TRBV19 to TRBJ1-5, with 7 bases lining up with TRBD1. J lost 6 bases, V lost 4 bases, and 15 bases had no gene match. This CDR3 has 17 amino acids. Germline assignment: CDR1 LNHDA and CDR2 SQIVND (reference sequence). CDR3 loop: CASSTSTGLNHGQPQHF. The CDR3 nucleotides are TGTGCCAGTAGTACCTCGACAGGGCTCAACCACGGTCAGCCCCAGCATTTT.

This rearrangement joins TRBV9 to TRBJ1-3; unclear D gene. Germline CDR1 reads SGDLS; CDR2 reads YYNGEE. The CDR3 has 13 residues. V was trimmed by 0 bases and J by 4 bases, leaving 5 bases between them. Here the CDR3 reads CASSVEVGNTIYF. The CDR3 nucleotides read TGTGCCAGCAGCGTAGAAGTGGGAAACACCATATATTTT.

On this clone: Distinct nucleotide sequences in the sample also encode this CDR3. This sequence joins TRBV2 and TRBJ2-2, with D perhaps being TRBD1 or TRBD2 (7 bases each). The germline V and J ends were trimmed by 5 bases and 5 bases, with 12 bases remaining between them. Germline assignment: CDR1 SNHLY and CDR2 FYNNEI. The CDR3 extends over 14 amino acids. The CDR3 DNA follows: TGTGCCAGCAGTCCTCAGGGGGGGACCGGGGAGCTGTTTTTT. It translates to CASSPQGGTGELFF.

This rearrangement joins TRBV28 to TRBJ1-5; D is unclear. The CDR3 consists of 14 residues. From germline, CDR1 is MDHEN and CDR2 SYDVKM. Trimming took off 8 bases at V and 2 bases at J, with 13 bases between the two ends. CDR3 in DNA: TGTGCCAGCCTCCCAAGCGGTCGCAATCAGCCCCAGCATTTT. Its protein product is CASLPSGRNQPQHF.

The genes are TRBV5-1 and TRBJ1-1; possibly TRBD1 for D (5 bases). Trimming stripped 1 base from V and 4 bases from J, with 11 bases between. CDR3 length: 14 amino acids. Germline-derived CDR1 and CDR2 are SGHRS and YFSETQ. CDR3 amino acids: CASSLRGRTTEAFF. The DNA for the CDR3 is TGCGCCAGCAGCTTGAGGGGCAGGACCACTGAAGCTTTCTTT.

The chain joins TRBV6-5 to TRBJ2-5; D possibly corresponds to TRBD1 (5 bases). CDR3 length: 12 residues. The germline CDR1 and CDR2 sequences are MNHEY and SVGAGI. The ends were cut back, 5 bases at V and 5 bases at J, with 9 bases in the middle. The CDR3 region is CASSLPGETQYF. CDR3 sequence (DNA): TGTGCCAGCAGTCTCCCAGGGGAGACCCAGTACTTC.

DNA of the CDR3: TGTGCCAGTAGTATAGGAGGGGGACCGACCGGGGAGCTGTTTTTT. Translated, it gives CASSIGGGPTGELFF. The rearrangement links TRBV19 to TRBJ2-2; TRBD1 is a possible D gene (6 bases). This CDR3 region has 15 residues. V shed 1 base and J shed 5 bases, with 11 bases lying between them. Germline loops: CDR1 LNHDA, CDR2 SQIVND (reference sequence).

This chain uses TRBV9 with TRBJ2-6; TRBD1 or TRBD2 may be the D gene (5 bases each). The germline CDR1 and CDR2 sequences are SGDLS and YYNGEE. V was cut by 0 bases and J by 0 bases, with 10 bases left in between. This CDR3 has 17 residues. The DNA for the CDR3 is TGTGCCAGCAGCGTAGGGGGACGTCTCTCTGGGGCCAACGTCCTGACTTTC. Translated: CASSVGGRLSGANVLTF. The entire variable domain, with the rest obtained from reference TRBV9 and TRBJ2-6, is as follows: DSGVTQTPKHLITATGQRVTLRCSPRSGDLSVYWYQQSLDQGLQFLIQYYNGEERAKGNILERFSAQQFPDLHSELNLSSLELGDSALYFCASSVGGRLSGANVLTFGAGSRLTVL.

This clone showed up just once. This chain connects TRBV27 to TRBJ2-7, with 7 nucleotides matching TRBD1. The germline CDR1 and CDR2 sequences are MNHEY and SMNVEV (reference sequence). J was trimmed by 3 bases and V by 4 bases; bases with no gene match: 9. There are 15 residues in the CDR3. The CDR3 sequence is CASSSPPGGSYEQYF. CDR3 DNA: TGTGCCAGCAGTTCGCCCCCAGGGGGAAGCTACGAGCAGTACTTC.

The sample holds one count of this clone. DNA for the CDR3: TGTGCCAGCAGCCAGGGGTCCGGGGAGCTGTTTTTT. Its protein is CASSQGSGELFF. The gene calls are TRBV5-6 and TRBJ2-2, with a weak D call TRBD1 (6 bases). The CDR3 length is 12 residues. Germline V gives CDR1 SGHDT, CDR2 YYEEEE. Deletions cut 4 bases from V and 6 bases from J, with 7 bases between. Using reference TRBV5-6 and TRBJ2-2 for the parts outside the CDR3, the full variable domain is DAGVTQSPTHLIKTRGQQVTLRCSPKSGHDTVSWYQQALGQGPQFIFQYYEEEERQRGNFPDRFSGHQFPNYSSELNVNALLLGDSALYLCASSQGSGELFFGEGSRLTVL.